A selection of T cell receptor beta chains follows, all from one sample in a study of T cells in tumors after PD-1 blockade. Clones were read by immunoSEQ multiplex PCR, and TCRdb kept only the in-frame ones, dropping some. The data contain some 43,000 clones, 81% of them singletons. The material was PBMCs, obtained before anti-PD-1 treatment. These receptors were taken from a human donor with basal cell carcinoma. Both conserved end residues are part of each CDR3. D genes are given only for firm matches. Where a row states a size, it is once, few, many or the class of an expanded clone; other rows omit it.

cdr3_nt	cdr3_aa	clone_size	v_call	j_call	d_call
TGTGCCAGCAGCCAACGATATTTTAGGACAGGCGCCGATAACTATGGCTACACCTTC	CASSQRYFRTGADNYGYTF	few	TRBV3-1/TRBV3-2	TRBJ1-2	TRBD1
TGTGCCAGCAGCCAAAAGGAGCGGGGGGCCACAGATACGCAGTATTTT	CASSQKERGATDTQYF	-	TRBV3-1/TRBV3-2	TRBJ2-3	TRBD2
TGTGCCAGCAGCCCTCGCACGGGGGGGAACACTGAAGCTTTCTTT	CASSPRTGGNTEAFF	-	TRBV28	TRBJ1-1	-
TGTGCCAGCAGACCGGGAGGGGGTAAAGGCAAAAACATTCAGTACTTC	CASRPGGGKGKNIQYF	-	TRBV28	TRBJ2-4	TRBD2
TGTGCCAGCAGTGACAGTACTAGCGGGGGGGGCACAGATACGCAGTATTTT	CASSDSTSGGGTDTQYF	-	TRBV6-4	TRBJ2-3	TRBD2
TGTGCCTGGAGTCCCGACCACGACCAAGAGACCCAGTACTTC	CAWSPDHDQETQYF	-	TRBV30	TRBJ2-5	-
TGCGCCAGCAGTGAGTCGGTGATGGCAGGCGGCCTCTATGGCTACACCTTC	CASSESVMAGGLYGYTF	-	TRBV10-2	TRBJ1-2	-
TGTGCCAGCAGTTTAGGGAACTCCTACGAGCAGTACTTC	CASSLGNSYEQYF	-	TRBV12-3/TRBV12-4	TRBJ2-7	-
TGTGCCAGCAGGAAATCACAAGAGACCCAGTACTTC	CASRKSQETQYF	-	TRBV11-3	TRBJ2-5	-
TGTGCCAGCGGTCCGGGACTAGCGTACGAGCAGTACTTC	CASGPGLAYEQYF	few	TRBV5-4	TRBJ2-7	TRBD2